These T cell receptor beta chains were read from a single sample in a study of a mutant IDH1 vaccine in newly diagnosed glioma. TCRdb's table, derived via immunoSEQ multiplex PCR, lists solely in-frame clones and lacks some. The data hold 70,000 to 95,000 clones, with about 80% observed a single time. The starting material was PBMCs, obtained from a glioma patient treated with radiotherapy, temozolomide or both. The source of these receptors is a middle-aged man with glioma. Some clones in this sample may be carry-over from other donors' samples. CDR3s include the opening cysteine and the closing phenylalanine or tryptophan. The D gene is left open where the match is weak. Expanded clones get a size class; other rows say once, few or many, or leave the size out.

v_gene: TRBV5-1; abundance: -; d_gene: -; j_gene: TRBJ1-2; CDR3aa: CASSLGEGMNYGYTF; CDR3nt: TGCGCCAGCAGCTTGGGGGAAGGGATGAACTATGGCTACACCTTC
v_gene: TRBV30; abundance: -; d_gene: -; j_gene: TRBJ2-1; CDR3aa: CAWGPFGGGLVEQFF; CDR3nt: TGTGCCTGGGGGCCCTTTGGCGGGGGCTTGGTTGAGCAGTTCTTC
v_gene: TRBV5-1; abundance: -; d_gene: TRBD1; j_gene: TRBJ2-3; CDR3aa: CASGQGPQGTDTQYF; CDR3nt: TGCGCCAGCGGACAGGGACCCCAGGGCACAGATACGCAGTATTTT
v_gene: TRBV19; abundance: -; d_gene: -; j_gene: TRBJ1-1; CDR3aa: CASAGSSPDTEAFF; CDR3nt: TGTGCCAGCGCCGGGTCTTCACCTGACACTGAAGCTTTCTTT
v_gene: TRBV5-1; abundance: -; d_gene: -; j_gene: TRBJ1-2; CDR3aa: CASSLDNYGYTF; CDR3nt: TGCGCCAGCAGCTTGGACAACTATGGCTACACCTTC
v_gene: TRBV5-8; abundance: -; d_gene: -; j_gene: TRBJ1-5; CDR3aa: CASSLGTGRMGQPQHF; CDR3nt: TGTGCCAGCAGCTTGGGGACGGGTCGAATGGGTCAGCCCCAGCATTTT
v_gene: TRBV5-6; abundance: -; d_gene: TRBD2; j_gene: TRBJ2-5; CDR3aa: CASSLISGGAGTQYF; CDR3nt: TGTGCCAGCAGCCTGATTAGCGGGGGGGCGGGGACCCAGTACTTC
v_gene: TRBV7-6; abundance: -; d_gene: -; j_gene: TRBJ2-1; CDR3aa: CASSQVGDEQFF; CDR3nt: TGTGCCAGCAGCCAAGTGGGTGATGAGCAGTTCTTC
v_gene: TRBV5-1; abundance: -; d_gene: TRBD1; j_gene: TRBJ2-6; CDR3aa: CASSLIGQVSGANVLTF; CDR3nt: TGCGCCAGCAGCTTGATAGGACAGGTCTCTGGGGCCAACGTCCTGACTTTC
v_gene: TRBV13; abundance: -; d_gene: -; j_gene: TRBJ1-4; CDR3aa: CASSLGRKLFF; CDR3nt: TGTGCCAGCAGCCTTGGACGAAAACTGTTTTTT
v_gene: TRBV11-1; abundance: few; d_gene: TRBD1; j_gene: TRBJ2-2; CDR3aa: CASSFGQGRYTGELFF; CDR3nt: TGTGCCAGCAGTTTCGGACAGGGGAGGTACACCGGGGAGCTGTTTTTT
v_gene: TRBV5-6; abundance: -; d_gene: -; j_gene: TRBJ2-1; CDR3aa: CASSLARTYNEQFF; CDR3nt: TGTGCCAGCAGCTTGGCCCGTACGTACAATGAGCAGTTCTTC
v_gene: TRBV29-1; abundance: -; d_gene: TRBD1; j_gene: TRBJ1-2; CDR3aa: CSAQGGDYGYTF; CDR3nt: TGCAGCGCACAGGGGGGGGACTATGGCTACACCTTC
v_gene: TRBV5-8; abundance: -; d_gene: -; j_gene: TRBJ1-1; CDR3aa: CASSLGWKGGWNTEAFF; CDR3nt: TGTGCCAGCAGCTTGGGCTGGAAGGGAGGGTGGAACACTGAAGCTTTCTTT
v_gene: TRBV25-1; abundance: -; d_gene: TRBD1; j_gene: TRBJ2-5; CDR3aa: CASSDGTGQETQYF; CDR3nt: TGTGCCAGCAGTGACGGGACAGGGCAAGAGACCCAGTACTTC
v_gene: TRBV5-6; abundance: -; d_gene: TRBD2; j_gene: TRBJ2-1; CDR3aa: CASSLMGLARNEQFF; CDR3nt: TGTGCCAGCAGCTTGATGGGACTAGCGAGGAATGAGCAGTTCTTC
v_gene: TRBV10-1; abundance: -; d_gene: TRBD1; j_gene: TRBJ1-1; CDR3aa: CASSEGQAATEAFF; CDR3nt: TGCGCCAGCAGTGAAGGACAGGCGGCCACTGAAGCTTTCTTT
v_gene: TRBV19; abundance: -; d_gene: TRBD1; j_gene: TRBJ1-4; CDR3aa: CASSIVRDRGHATNEKLFF; CDR3nt: TGTGCCAGTAGTATCGTGCGGGACAGGGGCCATGCAACTAATGAAAAACTGTTTTTT
v_gene: TRBV4-2; abundance: -; d_gene: TRBD1; j_gene: TRBJ1-2; CDR3aa: CASSPRSYRGRNYGYTF; CDR3nt: TGTGCCAGCAGCCCGCGAAGTTACAGGGGAAGGAACTATGGCTACACCTTC
v_gene: TRBV2; abundance: -; d_gene: -; j_gene: TRBJ2-5; CDR3aa: CASSEDWGETQYF; CDR3nt: TGTGCCAGCAGTGAGGACTGGGGAGAGACCCAGTACTTC
v_gene: TRBV4-2; abundance: -; d_gene: -; j_gene: TRBJ1-6; CDR3aa: CASSQDRRGNSPLHF; CDR3nt: TGTGCCAGCAGCCAAGACCGACGGGGAAATTCACCCCTCCACTTT
v_gene: TRBV7-2; abundance: -; d_gene: TRBD1; j_gene: TRBJ2-7; CDR3aa: CASSEQGQGYREQYF; CDR3nt: TGTGCCAGCAGCGAACAGGGACAGGGGTATCGGGAGCAGTACTTC
v_gene: TRBV5-6; abundance: -; d_gene: -; j_gene: TRBJ1-5; CDR3aa: CASSLWSGANQPQHF; CDR3nt: TGTGCCAGCAGCTTGTGGTCAGGGGCAAATCAGCCCCAGCATTTT
v_gene: TRBV29-1; abundance: few; d_gene: -; j_gene: TRBJ1-2; CDR3aa: CSALRTGDGYTF; CDR3nt: TGCAGCGCCCTTAGGACGGGAGATGGCTACACCTTC
v_gene: TRBV5-6; abundance: -; d_gene: -; j_gene: TRBJ2-3; CDR3aa: CASSLGPTDTQYF; CDR3nt: TGTGCCAGCAGCTTAGGCCCTACAGATACGCAGTATTTT
v_gene: TRBV13; abundance: -; d_gene: TRBD1; j_gene: TRBJ1-2; CDR3aa: CASSTRTGNGYTF; CDR3nt: TGTGCCAGCAGCACACGGACAGGGAATGGCTACACCTTC
v_gene: TRBV30; abundance: -; d_gene: -; j_gene: TRBJ2-7; CDR3aa: CAWSGLSHEQYF; CDR3nt: TGTGCCTGGAGTGGCCTTTCTCACGAGCAGTACTTC
v_gene: TRBV7-9; abundance: -; d_gene: -; j_gene: TRBJ1-2; CDR3aa: CASSPDVGAERFYGYTF; CDR3nt: TGTGCCAGCAGCCCTGACGTGGGGGCAGAGCGTTTCTATGGCTACACCTTC
v_gene: TRBV7-2; abundance: -; d_gene: -; j_gene: TRBJ2-7; CDR3aa: CASSRRRRGGGEQYF; CDR3nt: TGTGCCAGCAGCCGTAGACGAAGGGGGGGAGGGGAGCAGTACTTC
v_gene: TRBV4-2; abundance: once; d_gene: -; j_gene: TRBJ1-2; CDR3aa: CASSQGGPNYGYTF; CDR3nt: TGTGCCAGCAGCCAAGGGGGGCCCAACTATGGCTACACCTTC
v_gene: TRBV29-1; abundance: -; d_gene: -; j_gene: TRBJ1-4; CDR3aa: CSVVSPGTGSEKLFF; CDR3nt: TGCAGCGTTGTCAGTCCCGGGACCGGCAGTGAAAAACTGTTTTTT
v_gene: TRBV6-4; abundance: once; d_gene: -; j_gene: TRBJ2-6; CDR3aa: CASSDGNSGANVLTF; CDR3nt: TGTGCCAGCAGTGACGGCAACTCTGGGGCCAACGTCCTGACTTTC
v_gene: TRBV9; abundance: -; d_gene: -; j_gene: TRBJ2-3; CDR3aa: CASSVRPVPTDTQYF; CDR3nt: TGTGCCAGCAGCGTAAGACCTGTACCCACAGATACGCAGTATTTT
v_gene: TRBV6-6; abundance: -; d_gene: -; j_gene: TRBJ2-7; CDR3aa: CASSFPGTGSYEQYF; CDR3nt: TGTGCCAGCAGTTTTCCAGGGACTGGGTCCTACGAGCAGTACTTC
v_gene: TRBV11-2; abundance: -; d_gene: -; j_gene: TRBJ2-1; CDR3aa: CASSLIPRDEQFF; CDR3nt: TGTGCCAGCAGTCTGATACCTCGGGATGAGCAGTTCTTC
v_gene: TRBV5-1; abundance: -; d_gene: -; j_gene: TRBJ1-1; CDR3aa: CASSRSGQANTEAFF; CDR3nt: TGCGCCAGCAGCCGATCTGGACAAGCTAACACTGAAGCTTTCTTT
v_gene: TRBV11-2; abundance: -; d_gene: TRBD2; j_gene: TRBJ2-5; CDR3aa: CASSWSGGNQETQYF; CDR3nt: TGTGCCAGCAGCTGGAGCGGGGGGAACCAAGAGACCCAGTACTTC
v_gene: TRBV19; abundance: -; d_gene: -; j_gene: TRBJ2-7; CDR3aa: CASSPPEGYEQYF; CDR3nt: TGTGCCAGTAGTCCCCCGGAGGGCTACGAGCAGTACTTC
v_gene: TRBV30; abundance: -; d_gene: TRBD1; j_gene: TRBJ1-2; CDR3aa: CAWEGGGYGYTF; CDR3nt: TGTGCCTGGGAAGGGGGCGGCTATGGCTACACCTTC
v_gene: TRBV6-1; abundance: -; d_gene: -; j_gene: TRBJ1-2; CDR3aa: CASSEASSGYTF; CDR3nt: TGTGCCAGCAGTGAAGCGAGTAGTGGCTACACCTTC
v_gene: TRBV5-6; abundance: -; d_gene: TRBD1; j_gene: TRBJ1-4; CDR3aa: CASSLLGTGDEKLFF; CDR3nt: TGTGCCAGCAGCTTGCTGGGGACAGGGGATGAAAAACTGTTTTTT
v_gene: TRBV5-1; abundance: -; d_gene: TRBD1; j_gene: TRBJ2-2; CDR3aa: CASSLAGQGARTGELFF; CDR3nt: TGCGCCAGCAGCTTGGCCGGACAGGGGGCACGCACCGGGGAGCTGTTTTTT
v_gene: TRBV7-9; abundance: -; d_gene: -; j_gene: TRBJ1-4; CDR3aa: CASSYHRGRTNEKLFF; CDR3nt: TGTGCCAGCAGTTACCATCGGGGGCGGACTAATGAAAAACTGTTTTTT
v_gene: TRBV30; abundance: -; d_gene: -; j_gene: TRBJ1-2; CDR3aa: CAWSPLGGRGYTF; CDR3nt: TGTGCCTGGAGTCCCCTCGGGGGGCGCGGCTACACCTTC
v_gene: TRBV19; abundance: -; d_gene: -; j_gene: TRBJ1-1; CDR3aa: CASSPGRGWNTEAFF; CDR3nt: TGTGCCAGTAGCCCCGGGCGAGGATGGAACACTGAAGCTTTCTTT